Listed below are T cell receptor beta chains from one sample, sequenced in a study of T-cell memory formation after mild COVID-19. TCRdb fed the 5' RACE reads into MiXCR, producing one record per CDR3 protein. The table lists hundreds of thousands of distinct CDR3 sequences, approximately 21% of them singletons. The sample taken for sequencing was PBMCs or a T cell subset sorted from them (not recorded which). The receptor set was obtained from an adult woman who had mild COVID-19 (a few samples of this study predate the infection). Cell type and time point are not known. CDR3s include the opening cysteine and the closing phenylalanine or tryptophan. A D gene is named only where the DNA matches it firmly. Rows may omit the clone size; those that give it use once, few, many or a size class.

clone_size	d_call	j_call	v_call	cdr3_length	cdr3_aa	cdr3_nt
many	-	TRBJ2-4	TRBV4-2	16	CASSQDNGLASNIQYF	TGTGCCAGCAGCCAAGATAATGGGCTAGCATCGAACATTCAGTACTTC
few	-	TRBJ1-1	TRBV30	12	CAWSELVGTAFF	TGTGCCTGGAGTGAATTAGTCGGGACAGCTTTCTTT
-	TRBD1	TRBJ2-3	TRBV27	18	CASSLYPTGGYSTDTQYF	TGTGCCAGCAGTTTATACCCCACAGGGGGCTATAGCACAGATACGCAGTATTTT
few	TRBD2	TRBJ2-3	TRBV5-1	17	CASSDFLSGGHTDTQYF	TGCGCCAGCAGTGACTTCCTCAGCGGGGGGCACACAGATACGCAGTATTTT
-	-	TRBJ2-3	TRBV20-1	15	CSAISGGTSTDTQYF	TGCAGTGCTATTTCCGGTGGAACTAGCACAGATACGCAGTATTTT
-	-	TRBJ2-1	TRBV27	17	CASSFVSATRFGDEQFF	TGTGCCAGCAGTTTTGTTAGCGCGACTAGATTTGGGGATGAGCAGTTCTTC
-	TRBD2	TRBJ2-1	TRBV11-2	15	CASSPSRWEGIEQFF	TGTGCCAGCAGTCCCAGTCGTTGGGAGGGGATTGAGCAGTTCTTC
-	TRBD2	TRBJ2-1	TRBV9	17	CASSPQPAGAAYNEQFF	TGTGCCAGCAGCCCACAACCAGCGGGAGCGGCCTACAATGAGCAGTTCTTC
-	-	TRBJ1-2	TRBV3-1	12	CASSQSRSGYTF	TGTGCCAGCAGCCAATCCCGGTCCGGCTACACCTTC
many	-	TRBJ2-3	TRBV6-6	15	CASSYVGARTDTQYF	TGTGCCAGCAGTTACGTTGGGGCCCGCACAGATACGCAGTATTTT
many	TRBD2	TRBJ2-5	TRBV7-9	15	CASSLWLAGTETQYF	TGTGCCAGCAGCTTATGGCTAGCGGGGACGGAGACCCAGTACTTC
few	TRBD1	TRBJ2-3	TRBV11-2	15	CATHPSGGGADTQYF	TGTGCCACCCATCCCTCAGGGGGCGGAGCAGATACGCAGTATTTT
-	-	TRBJ2-1	TRBV4-3	16	CASTQEAPGLHNEQFF	TGCGCCAGCACCCAAGAGGCTCCCGGGCTTCACAATGAGCAGTTCTTC
-	-	TRBJ2-1	TRBV12-3/TRBV12-4	14	CASLSGNSYNEQFF	TGTGCCAGCTTGAGCGGCAACTCCTACAATGAGCAGTTCTTC
-	-	TRBJ2-5	TRBV5-1	16	CASSSLHDSLQETQYF	TGCGCCAGCAGCTCCTTACACGACTCACTGCAAGAGACCCAGTACTTC
-	-	TRBJ2-1	TRBV20-1	14	CSARGGSLYNEQFF	TGCAGTGCTAGAGGCGGGTCTCTCTACAATGAGCAGTTCTTC
-	-	TRBJ2-2	TRBV6-5	16	CASSYSDPRNTGELFF	TGTGCCAGCAGTTACTCGGATCCCCGGAACACCGGGGAGCTGTTTTTT
-	-	TRBJ2-6	TRBV29-1	13	CSAVVPGANVLTF	TGCAGCGCTGTGGTCCCCGGGGCCAACGTCCTGACTTTC
once	-	TRBJ2-7	TRBV4-1	17	CASSQDRGGGRSYEQYF	TGCGCCAGCAGCCAAGATCGGGGAGGGGGACGCTCCTACGAGCAGTACTTC
few	-	TRBJ2-7	TRBV12-3/TRBV12-4	15	CASSSQAPTGTEQYF	TGTGCCAGCAGTTCACAAGCTCCTACAGGGACCGAGCAGTACTTC
few	-	TRBJ2-3	TRBV6-5	12	CASRGGMDTQYF	TGTGCCAGCCGAGGGGGGATGGATACGCAGTATTTT
few	TRBD2	TRBJ2-1	TRBV15	17	CATSRDTPAGNYNEQFF	TGTGCCACCAGCAGAGATACACCAGCGGGGAACTACAATGAGCAGTTCTTC
-	TRBD1	TRBJ2-2	TRBV30	17	CAWSKLGTGIFTGELFF	TGTGCCTGGAGTAAACTGGGGACAGGCATATTCACCGGGGAGCTGTTTTTT
-	-	TRBJ2-7	TRBV7-9	14	CASSYLSPDNEQYF	TGTGCCAGCAGCTACCTAAGCCCGGACAACGAGCAGTACTTC
few	-	TRBJ2-4	TRBV29-1	14	CSVGTGGTKNIQYF	TGCAGCGTTGGGACTGGGGGGACCAAAAACATTCAGTACTTC
-	-	TRBJ1-4	TRBV20-1	14	CSARDSDHSGKLFF	TGCAGTGCTAGAGATTCGGATCACTCGGGAAAACTGTTTTTT
few	-	TRBJ1-2	TRBV7-9	17	CASSLVGGSREDYGYTF	TGTGCCAGCAGCTTAGTTGGGGGGTCTCGAGAGGACTATGGCTACACCTTC
-	TRBD1	TRBJ2-2	TRBV19	15	CASVRQGENTGELFF	TGTGCCAGTGTTCGACAGGGCGAGAACACCGGGGAGCTGTTTTTT
few	-	TRBJ1-3	TRBV6-5	16	CASSFLRPAAGNTIYF	TGTGCCAGCAGTTTTCTACGGCCAGCAGCTGGAAACACCATATATTTT
few	-	TRBJ2-3	TRBV5-4	16	CASSLSGGGGTDTQYF	TGTGCCAGCAGCTTGAGTGGCGGGGGCGGCACAGATACGCAGTATTTT
-	-	TRBJ1-1	TRBV12-3/TRBV12-4	14	CASSWAGRGTEAFF	TGTGCCAGCAGTTGGGCCGGGCGAGGGACTGAAGCTTTCTTT
many	TRBD1	TRBJ2-1	TRBV4-2	15	CASSQAPGQGNEQFF	TGTGCCAGCAGCCAAGCTCCGGGACAGGGCAATGAGCAGTTCTTC
few	TRBD2	TRBJ2-7	TRBV20-1	17	CSARRPSPSGYTYEQYF	TGCAGTGCTAGAAGGCCGAGTCCTAGCGGGTATACCTACGAGCAGTACTTC
few	TRBD1	TRBJ1-1	TRBV15	16	CATSQDRGPLSTEAFF	TGTGCCACCAGCCAGGACAGGGGGCCCTTGAGCACTGAAGCTTTCTTT
few	-	TRBJ1-2	TRBV10-3	15	CAISDGRGNDYGYTF	TGTGCCATCAGTGATGGTAGGGGGAACGACTATGGCTACACCTTC
-	TRBD1	TRBJ1-3	TRBV5-5	14	CASSSDRAGNTIYF	TGTGCCAGCAGCTCGGACAGGGCTGGAAACACCATATATTTT
-	-	TRBJ1-1	TRBV7-3	13	CASRSRLNTEAFF	TGTGCCAGCAGATCCAGGCTGAACACTGAAGCTTTCTTT
-	-	TRBJ1-6	TRBV6-5	13	CASSYGGDSPLHF	TGTGCCAGCAGTTATGGAGGGGATTCACCCCTCCACTTT
few	-	TRBJ1-1	TRBV4-1	14	CASSQVLANTEAFF	TGCGCCAGCAGCCAAGTGCTGGCGAACACTGAAGCTTTCTTT
-	TRBD1	TRBJ1-1	TRBV6-2/TRBV6-3	16	CASSYAPGQLNTEAFF	TGTGCCAGCAGTTACGCCCCGGGACAGCTGAACACTGAAGCTTTCTTT
many	-	TRBJ2-2	TRBV12-3/TRBV12-4	13	CASSFGSTGELFF	TGTGCCAGCAGTTTCGGCAGCACCGGGGAGCTGTTTTTT
-	TRBD1	TRBJ2-7	TRBV3-1	15	CASSQAYRGAYEQYF	TGTGCCAGCAGCCAAGCATACAGGGGAGCCTACGAGCAGTACTTC
-	-	TRBJ1-4	TRBV11-2	15	CASSFLRATNEKLFF	TGTGCCAGCAGCTTTTTAAGGGCAACTAATGAAAAACTGTTTTTT
few	-	TRBJ2-7	TRBV18	16	CASSYTRQVSPDEQYF	TGTGCCAGCTCGTATACCCGACAGGTTTCGCCGGACGAGCAGTACTTC
-	-	TRBJ1-2	TRBV6-5	15	CASSYSGGGSYGYTF	TGTGCCAGCAGTTACTCGGGGGGGGGGAGCTATGGCTACACCTTC
-	TRBD2	TRBJ2-3	TRBV12-3/TRBV12-4	15	CASTSDGRAPDTQYF	TGTGCCAGCACCTCCGACGGGAGGGCCCCAGATACGCAGTATTTT
-	-	TRBJ2-7	TRBV5-6	16	CASSFRLGGGKGEQYF	TGTGCCAGCAGCTTCCGATTGGGGGGCGGGAAAGGCGAGCAGTACTTC
many	TRBD1	TRBJ2-4	TRBV12-3/TRBV12-4	16	CASTVGQGLAKNIQYF	TGTGCCAGCACCGTGGGACAGGGGCTAGCCAAAAACATTCAGTACTTC
few	-	TRBJ1-4	TRBV27	17	CASSLTPRITTNEKLFF	TGTGCCAGCAGTTTAACCCCTCGAATTACAACTAATGAAAAACTGTTTTTT
many	TRBD2	TRBJ2-3	TRBV7-9	17	CASSSVGTSGFTDTQYF	TGTGCCAGCAGTTCGGTGGGGACTAGCGGTTTCACAGATACGCAGTATTTT